Presented here are 21 T cell receptor beta chains from one specimen sequenced in a study of siplizumab effects on memory and regulatory T cells. TCRdb's copy holds only in-frame clones and misses some; the assay was immunoSEQ multiplex PCR. The table records about 100,000 clones, 85% to 95% of them present only once. The sample consisted of non-Treg CD4+ T cells sorted from blood. Receptors were obtained from a human donor in good health.

The J gene is TRBJ2-7, the V gene TRBV14, with 8 bases matching TRBD2. V trimming: 6 bases; J trimming: 5 bases; junction bases outside the gene matches: 9. The CDR3 totals 14 residues. In germline, CDR1 is SGHDN, CDR2 FVKESK. Here the CDR3 DNA reads TGTGCCAGCAGGCCCGCCGGGGGGGGACACGAGCAGTACTTC. This gives the protein CASRPAGGGHEQYF. The variable domain in full, with the rest retrieved from reference TRBV14 and TRBJ2-7, is EAGVTQFPSHSVIEKGQTVTLRCDPISGHDNLYWYRRVMGKEIKFLLHFVKESKQDESGMPNNRFLAERTGGTYSTLKVQPAELEDSGVYFCASRPAGGGHEQYFGPGTRLTVT.

The chain uses TRBV28 and TRBJ2-7; 8 nucleotides agree with TRBD1. This CDR3 is 16 amino acids long. Unmatched junction bases numbered 13, after V lost 7 bases and J lost 2 bases. Germline loops: CDR1 MDHEN, CDR2 SYDVKM. CDR3 in DNA: TGTGCCAGCATTTTCGGCTCGGGGACAGGCCCCTACGAGCAGTACTTC. Translated, it gives CASIFGSGTGPYEQYF.

The chain joins TRBV12-2 to TRBJ2-1. TRBV12-2 is deemed a pseudogene. The CDR3 covers 17 residues. The CDR3 sequence is CASRSFREGRSYNEQFF. The CDR3 DNA follows: TGTGCAAGTCGCTCCTTTCGCGAGGGGCGTTCCTACAATGAGCAGTTCTTC.

The chain has TRBV9 and TRBJ2-7; possibly TRBD1 or TRBD2 for D (6 bases each). The CDR3 is 16 residues long. V was cut by 3 bases and J by 2 bases, with 18 bases left in between. The V gene's germline CDR1 is SGDLS and CDR2 YYNGEE. The CDR3 loop reads CASSGSGAPITYEQYF. DNA of the CDR3: TGTGCCAGCAGCGGGTCGGGGGCACCAATAACCTACGAGCAGTACTTC.

The chain recombines TRBV5-4 with TRBJ2-5; the D gene is possibly TRBD2 (7 bases). V shed 5 bases and J shed 5 bases, with 16 bases lying between them. The CDR3 has 14 residues. Germline CDR1 reads SGHNT; CDR2 reads YYREEE (reference sequence). This CDR3 is CASRPEGGWETQYF. In nucleotides, the CDR3 is TGTGCCAGCAGACCGGAGGGGGGGTGGGAGACCCAGTACTTC.

V gene TRBV27 combines with J gene TRBJ1-2; no clear D gene. This CDR3 is built from 15 residues. Germline CDR1 is MNHEY and CDR2 is SMNVEV (reference sequence). The V and J ends lost 0 bases and 5 bases respectively, with 13 bases between them. The CDR3 loop is CASSLSRTSYYGYTF. DNA of the CDR3: TGTGCCAGCAGTTTATCGAGGACCTCTTATTATGGCTACACCTTC.

Concerning this clone itself: The sample has other DNA sequences that encode this CDR3 too. The genes are TRBV19 and TRBJ1-2, with D unclear. V lost 3 bases and J 4 bases, leaving 3 bases between the germline ends. Germline assignment: CDR1 LNHDA and CDR2 SQIVND (reference sequence). This CDR3 contains 11 residues. The CDR3 loop is CASSIGYGYTF. CDR3 sequence (DNA): TGTGCCAGTAGTATCGGCTATGGCTACACCTTC.

The chain carries TRBV6-1 and TRBJ2-1; D uncertain. Germline V gene lookup returns CDR1 MNHNS and CDR2 SASEGT. The CDR3 contains 18 residues. Trimming shortened V by 2 bases and J by 3 bases, and 20 bases separated the two germline ends. The CDR3: CASSERWFGSRGYNEQFF. For the CDR3, the DNA is TGTGCCAGCAGTGAACGTTGGTTTGGTTCTAGAGGCTACAATGAGCAGTTCTTC.

The V call is TRBV7-9, the J call TRBJ2-1; maybe TRBD2 (6 bases). V was cut by 5 bases and J by 15 bases, with 20 bases left in between. This CDR3 contains 13 residues. Germline loops: CDR1 SEHNR, CDR2 FQNEAQ (reference sequence). CDR3 sequence (DNA): TGTGCCAGCAGCCCCCCCGGGACTTTACCGCTGTTCTTC. Its translation: CASSPPGTLPLFF. Variable domain in full (rest from reference TRBV7-9 and TRBJ2-1): DTGVSQNPRHKITKRGQNVTFRCDPISEHNRLYWYRQTLGQGPEFLTYFQNEAQLEKSRLLSDRFSAERPKGSFSTLEIQRTEQGDSAMYLCASSPPGTLPLFFGPGTRLTVL.

J is TRBJ1-2 and V is TRBV9; D unclear. V lost 0 bases, J lost 8 bases, and 17 bases lay in between. The CDR3 runs to 15 residues. CDR1 SGDLS and CDR2 YYNGEE come from the germline V gene. The CDR3 sequence is CASSVGVATRGGYTF. CDR3 coding DNA: TGTGCCAGCAGCGTAGGGGTCGCTACTCGAGGGGGCTACACCTTC.

V gene TRBV5-4 combines with J gene TRBJ2-7; TRBD1 or TRBD2 may be the D gene (5 bases each). Trimming took 0 bases from V and 4 from J, leaving 14 bases between them. This CDR3 region has 15 residues. CDR1 and CDR2 from the germline V gene are SGHNT and YYREEE (reference sequence). DNA of the CDR3: TGTGCCAGCAGCTTGGGGGGTGTGGGACGATACGAGCAGTACTTC. Its protein product is CASSLGGVGRYEQYF.

The chain links TRBV25-1 to TRBJ1-1, with D perhaps matching TRBD1 (5 bases). Germline loops: CDR1 MGHDK, CDR2 SYGVNS. V lost 6 bases, J lost 0 bases, and 11 bases lay in between. This CDR3 spans 14 amino acids. This CDR3 is CASSPWGVNTEAFF. The CDR3 DNA is TGTGCCAGCAGCCCTTGGGGGGTGAACACTGAAGCTTTCTTT. The whole variable domain, remainder taken from reference TRBV25-1 and TRBJ1-1, is EADIYQTPRYLVIGTGKKITLECSQTMGHDKMYWYQQDPGMELHLIHYSYGVNSTEKGDLSSESTVSRIRTEHFPLTLESARPSHTSQYLCASSPWGVNTEAFFGQGTRLTVV.

In the case of this clone: A junction boundary mismatches the germline segment, possibly from a read error. The chain carries TRBV6-5 and TRBJ2-2; perhaps TRBD2 as D (6 bases). The CDR3 length is 13 residues. The V gene's germline CDR1 is MNHEY and CDR2 SVGAGI. The CDR3 reads CASRVGNAGGLFF. The DNA for the CDR3 is TGTGCCAGCAGAGTAGGCAACGCCGGGGGGCTGTTTTTT.

The chain recombines TRBV5-6 with TRBJ1-2; TRBD1 agrees at 11 bases. After removal of 4 bases from V and 2 bases from J, the junction contained 7 bases not matched to a gene. CDR1 and CDR2 (germline): SGHDT, YYEEEE. The CDR3 consists of 16 residues. The CDR3 bases are TGTGCCAGCAGCCCCGGGACAGGGGGAAGAAACTATGGCTACACCTTC. It is translated as CASSPGTGGRNYGYTF.

This sequence joins TRBV10-1 and TRBJ2-5; D remains ambiguous. Germline V gene lookup returns CDR1 WNHNN and CDR2 SYGVQD (reference sequence). V shed 0 bases and J shed 8 bases, with 10 bases lying between them. The CDR3 has 13 residues. CDR3 loop: CASSESFVGTQYF. The CDR3 DNA sequence: TGCGCCAGCAGTGAGTCGTTTGTAGGTACCCAGTACTTC.

The chain combines TRBV7-3 with TRBJ2-2; D unclear. The CDR3 is made up of 13 amino acids. From germline, CDR1 is SGHTA and CDR2 FQGTGA. Trimming took off 2 bases at V and 6 bases at J, with 7 bases between the two ends. This chain's CDR3 is CASSLYRAGELFF. The CDR3 DNA reads TGTGCCAGCAGCTTATATAGGGCCGGGGAGCTGTTTTTT.

As DNA, the CDR3 is TGCGCCAGCAGCTTGGAAAGGGAGCTGTTTTTT. Its translation: CASSLERELFF. The rearrangement uses TRBV5-1 and TRBJ2-2, with unresolved D. Trimming left V 0 bases short and J 9 bases short, with 3 bases between. This CDR3 has 11 residues. Per the germline V gene, CDR1 is SGHRS and CDR2 is YFSETQ. The full variable domain, with the rest looked up from reference TRBV5-1 and TRBJ2-2, is KAGVTQTPRYLIKTRGQQVTLSCSPISGHRSVSWYQQTPGQGLQFLFEYFSETQRNKGNFPGRFSGRQFSNSRSEMNVSTLELGDSALYLCASSLERELFFGEGSRLTVL.

This clone was seen just once. The chain employs TRBV5-1 and TRBJ2-1; tentatively, D is TRBD2 (6 bases). The germline CDR1 and CDR2 sequences are SGHRS and YFSETQ. This CDR3 is built from 13 residues. Trimming took off 4 bases at V and 7 bases at J, with 12 bases between the two ends. The CDR3 DNA sequence: TGCGCCAGCAGCATGGAGGGCCGGAATGAGCAGTTCTTC. It yields the protein CASSMEGRNEQFF.

This clone has just one count. For the CDR3, the DNA is TGCGCCAGCGGTAGAGGGGGGACAGAATCCTACGAGCAGTACTTC. As protein: CASGRGGTESYEQYF. The chain employs TRBV5-1 and TRBJ2-5; D might be TRBD1 (7 bases). Judging by the DNA end, TRBJ2-7 fits better; the J call may be wrong. This CDR3 has 15 residues. Germline loops: CDR1 SGHRS, CDR2 YFSETQ.

The chain employs TRBV15 and TRBJ2-7; possible D gene TRBD1, 5 bases. This CDR3 region has 14 residues. The germline CDR1 and CDR2 sequences are LNHNV and YYDKDF (reference sequence). V was shortened by 0 bases and J by 5 bases, with 11 bases between the two germline ends. The CDR3 here is CATSRDRQGNEQYF. The CDR3 nucleotides read TGTGCCACCAGCAGAGATCGCCAGGGAAACGAGCAGTACTTC.

This clone has a handful of counts. This chain links TRBV4-1 with TRBJ1-5; D remains unclear. Trimming removed 1 base from V and 2 bases from J, with 9 bases in between. The germline CDR1 and CDR2 sequences are MGHRA and YSYEKL. CDR3 length: 15 amino acids. For the CDR3, the DNA is TGCGCCAGCAGCCAAGGGGGATGGGGCAATCAGCCCCAGCATTTT. Translation: CASSQGGWGNQPQHF.